The clone carrying this T cell receptor (beta chain) has only a few counts. The antigen is undetermined. Every bit of the isolated RNA underwent reverse transcription, so sequencing read expressed TCRB transcripts. Assay used: immunoSEQ multiplex PCR; TCRdb lists only in-frame clones, some missing. The sample gives a few hundred thousand clones, around 9.9% of which show up once; around 0.017% is in the top ten. The CDR3 loop spans 14 amino acids. Germline CDR1 reads GTSNPN; CDR2 reads SVGIG (reference sequence). Trimming took 0 bases from V and 9 from J, leaving 15 bases between them. The sample comes from a study of beta chain features in type 1 diabetes. Study-wide results and limits: Equally in patients and controls, PCR might preferentially amplify shorter templates. TCRB CDR3s were moderately but significantly shorter in Type 1 diabetes patients in all four CD4+ subsets.

This chain links TRBV30 with TRBJ1-5; D perhaps matches TRBD1 (5 bases). Sequencing input: naive CD4+ T cells from blood. This sequence was found in a man aged 25 to 45 with type 1 diabetes. CDR3 nucleotide sequence: TGTGCCTGGAGTGTACTGGGGCGGGATCGGCCCCAGCATTTT. This gives the protein CAWSVLGRDRPQHF.